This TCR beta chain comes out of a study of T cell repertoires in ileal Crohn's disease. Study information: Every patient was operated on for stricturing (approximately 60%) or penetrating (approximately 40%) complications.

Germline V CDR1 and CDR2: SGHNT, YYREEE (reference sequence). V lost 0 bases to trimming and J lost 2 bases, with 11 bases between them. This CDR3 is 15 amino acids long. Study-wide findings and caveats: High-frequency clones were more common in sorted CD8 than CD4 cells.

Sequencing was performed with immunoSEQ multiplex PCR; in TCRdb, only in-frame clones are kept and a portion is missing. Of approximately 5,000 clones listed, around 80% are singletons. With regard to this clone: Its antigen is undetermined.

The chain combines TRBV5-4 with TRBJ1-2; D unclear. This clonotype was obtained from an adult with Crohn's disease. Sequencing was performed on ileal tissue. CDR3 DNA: TGTGCCAGCAGCTTGGCCGGAGGAGTGAACTATGGCTACACCTTC. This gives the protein CASSLAGGVNYGYTF.